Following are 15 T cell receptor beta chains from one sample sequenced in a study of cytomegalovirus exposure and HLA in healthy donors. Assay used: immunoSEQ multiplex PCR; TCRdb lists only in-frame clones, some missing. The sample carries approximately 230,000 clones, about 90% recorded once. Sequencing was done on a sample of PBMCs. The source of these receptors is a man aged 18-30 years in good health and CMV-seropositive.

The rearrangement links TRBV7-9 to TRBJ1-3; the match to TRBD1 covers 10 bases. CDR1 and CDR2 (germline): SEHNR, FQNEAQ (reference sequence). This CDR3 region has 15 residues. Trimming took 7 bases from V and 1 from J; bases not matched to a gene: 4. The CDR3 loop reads CASIPGQGSGNTIYF. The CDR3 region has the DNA TGTGCCAGCATACCGGGACAGGGGTCTGGAAACACCATATATTTT.

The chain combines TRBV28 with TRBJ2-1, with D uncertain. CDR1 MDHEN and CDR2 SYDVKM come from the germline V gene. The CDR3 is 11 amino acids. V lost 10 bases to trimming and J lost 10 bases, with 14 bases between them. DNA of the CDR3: TGTGCCACCCAGTCGGTGAAGGAGCAGTTCTTC. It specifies CATQSVKEQFF.

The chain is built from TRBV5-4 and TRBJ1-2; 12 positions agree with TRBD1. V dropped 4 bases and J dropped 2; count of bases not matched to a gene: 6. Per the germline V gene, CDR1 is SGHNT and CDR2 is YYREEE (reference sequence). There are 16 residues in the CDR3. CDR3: CASSPGQGAFNYGYTF. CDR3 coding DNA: TGTGCCAGCAGCCCGGGACAGGGGGCCTTCAACTATGGCTACACCTTC.

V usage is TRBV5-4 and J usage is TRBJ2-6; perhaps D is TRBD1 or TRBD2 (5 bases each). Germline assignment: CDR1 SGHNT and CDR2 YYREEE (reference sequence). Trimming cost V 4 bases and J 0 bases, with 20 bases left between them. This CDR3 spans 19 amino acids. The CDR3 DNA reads TGTGCCAGCAGCCACCCAACAGGACTCCGGAGCTCTGGGGCCAACGTCCTGACTTTC. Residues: CASSHPTGLRSSGANVLTF.

CDR3: CASSLWRGDYEQYF. The CDR3 DNA reads TGCGCCAGCAGCTTGTGGCGGGGGGACTACGAGCAGTACTTC. The chain joins TRBV5-1 to TRBJ2-7, with 8 positions matching TRBD2. With V trimmed by 1 base and J by 3 bases, 3 bases remained unmatched. Germline V CDR1 and CDR2: SGHRS, YFSETQ. The CDR3 has 14 amino acids.

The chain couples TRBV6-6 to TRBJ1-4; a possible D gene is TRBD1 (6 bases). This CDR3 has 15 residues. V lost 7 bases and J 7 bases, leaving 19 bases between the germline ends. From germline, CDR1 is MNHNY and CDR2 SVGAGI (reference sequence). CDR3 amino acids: CASTQGLNRAEKLFF. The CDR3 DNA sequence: TGTGCCAGCACCCAGGGATTGAACAGGGCTGAAAAACTGTTTTTT.

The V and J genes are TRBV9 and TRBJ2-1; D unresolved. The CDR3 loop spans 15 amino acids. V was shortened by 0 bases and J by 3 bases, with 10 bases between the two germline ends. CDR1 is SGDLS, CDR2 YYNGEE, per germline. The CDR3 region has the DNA TGTGCCAGCAGCGTAGACGGGCCCTACTACAATGAGCAGTTCTTC. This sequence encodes CASSVDGPYYNEQFF.

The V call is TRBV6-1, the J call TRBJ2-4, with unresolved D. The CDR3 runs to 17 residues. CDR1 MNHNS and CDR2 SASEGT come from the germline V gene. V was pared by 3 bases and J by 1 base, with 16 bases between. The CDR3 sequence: CASSEQQHFTAKNIQYF. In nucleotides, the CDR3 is TGTGCCAGCAGTGAGCAACAACACTTCACTGCCAAAAACATTCAGTACTTC.

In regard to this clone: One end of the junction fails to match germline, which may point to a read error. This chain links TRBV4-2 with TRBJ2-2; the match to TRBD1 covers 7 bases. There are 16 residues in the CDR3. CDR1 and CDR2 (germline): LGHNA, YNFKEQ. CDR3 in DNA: TGTGCCAGCAGCCACAGTCCAGGGGGTGAATCCGGGGAACTGTTTTTT. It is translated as CASSHSPGGESGELFF.

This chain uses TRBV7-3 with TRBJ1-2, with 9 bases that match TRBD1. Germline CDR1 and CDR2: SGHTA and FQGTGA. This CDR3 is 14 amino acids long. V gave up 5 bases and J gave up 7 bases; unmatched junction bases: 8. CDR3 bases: TGTGCCAGCAGCCCCGGGACAGGGTTATCTGGCTACACCTTC. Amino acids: CASSPGTGLSGYTF.

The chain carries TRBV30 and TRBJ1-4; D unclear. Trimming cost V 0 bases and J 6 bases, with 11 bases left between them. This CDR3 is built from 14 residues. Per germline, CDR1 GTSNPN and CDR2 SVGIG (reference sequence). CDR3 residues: CAWSVGPRDEKLFF. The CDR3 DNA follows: TGTGCCTGGAGTGTAGGACCTAGGGATGAAAAACTGTTTTTT.

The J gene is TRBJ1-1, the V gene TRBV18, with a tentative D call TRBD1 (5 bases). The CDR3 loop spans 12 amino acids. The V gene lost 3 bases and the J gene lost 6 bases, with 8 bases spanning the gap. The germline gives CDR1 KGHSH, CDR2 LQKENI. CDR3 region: CASSPRGAEAFF. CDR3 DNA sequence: TGTGCCAGCTCACCTAGAGGGGCTGAAGCTTTCTTT.

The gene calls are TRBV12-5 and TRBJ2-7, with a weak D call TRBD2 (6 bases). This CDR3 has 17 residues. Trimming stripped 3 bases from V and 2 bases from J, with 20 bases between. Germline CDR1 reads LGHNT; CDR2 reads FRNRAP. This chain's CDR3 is CASGLLAGSRTTYEQYF. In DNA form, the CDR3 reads TGTGCTAGTGGTTTACTAGCCGGGTCTAGAACGACCTACGAGCAGTACTTC. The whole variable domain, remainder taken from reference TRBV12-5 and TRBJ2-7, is DARVTQTPRHKVTEMGQEVTMRCQPILGHNTVFWYRQTMMQGLELLAYFRNRAPLDDSGMPKDRFSAEMPDATLATLKIQPSEPRDSAVYFCASGLLAGSRTTYEQYFGPGTRLTVT.

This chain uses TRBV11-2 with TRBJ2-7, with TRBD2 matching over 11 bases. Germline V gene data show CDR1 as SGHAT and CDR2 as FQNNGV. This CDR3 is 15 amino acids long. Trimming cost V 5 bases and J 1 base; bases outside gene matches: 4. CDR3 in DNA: TGTGCCAGCAGCCTCGGGACTAGCGGTTCCTACGAGCAGTACTTC. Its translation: CASSLGTSGSYEQYF. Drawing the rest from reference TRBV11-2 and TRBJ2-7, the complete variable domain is EAGVAQSPRYKIIEKRQSVAFWCNPISGHATLYWYQQILGQGPKLLIQFQNNGVVDDSQLPKDRFSAERLKGVDSTLKIQPAKLEDSAVYLCASSLGTSGSYEQYFGPGTRLTVT.

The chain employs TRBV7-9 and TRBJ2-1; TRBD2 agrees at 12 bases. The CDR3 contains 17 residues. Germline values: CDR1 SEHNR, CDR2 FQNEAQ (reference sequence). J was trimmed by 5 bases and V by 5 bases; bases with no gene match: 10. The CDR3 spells CASSQNRLAGDNNEQFF. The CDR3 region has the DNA TGTGCCAGCAGCCAAAACCGACTAGCGGGAGACAACAATGAGCAGTTCTTC.